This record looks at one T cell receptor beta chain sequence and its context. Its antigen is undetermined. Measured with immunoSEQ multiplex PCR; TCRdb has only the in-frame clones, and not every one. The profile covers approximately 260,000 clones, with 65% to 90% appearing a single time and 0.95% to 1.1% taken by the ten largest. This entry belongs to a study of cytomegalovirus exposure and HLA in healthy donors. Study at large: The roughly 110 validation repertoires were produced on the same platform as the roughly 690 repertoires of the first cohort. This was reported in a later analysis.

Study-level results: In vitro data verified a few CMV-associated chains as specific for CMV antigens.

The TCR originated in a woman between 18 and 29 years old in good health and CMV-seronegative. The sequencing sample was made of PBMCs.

CDR3 bases: TGCGCCAGCAGCCAAGTAGGCAGGGGGTTCACTGAAGCTTTCTTT. Translating it yields CASSQVGRGFTEAFF. The rearrangement joins TRBV4-1 to TRBJ1-1, with TRBD1 matching over 7 bases. Germline-derived CDR1 and CDR2 are MGHRA and YSYEKL. The CDR3 length is 15 residues. V dropped 1 base and J dropped 4; count of bases not matched to a gene: 6.